These T cell receptor beta chains were read from a single sample in a study of human T cells and chemical hapten exposure. Each CDR3 protein gets one entry after TCRdb re-called the RACE reads with MiXCR. This table holds 50,000 to 60,000 distinct CDR3 sequences, under 15% found once. Sequencing was performed on whole blood, taken in connection with sensitization to the hapten diphenylcyclopropenone (DPC). The receptors stem from a man aged 25-45 years with alopecia areata. Some clones in this sample may be carry-over from other donors' samples. CDR3s include the opening cysteine and the closing phenylalanine or tryptophan. The order of the fields is J gene, V gene, CDR3 protein.

TRBJ2-7	TRBV9	CATRHGAERYF
TRBJ2-1	TRBV29-1	CSVDLAGAYNEQFF
TRBJ1-1	TRBV12-3/TRBV12-4	CASSGRQSKNTEAFF
TRBJ2-7	TRBV6-1	CASRGQTKISYEQYF
TRBJ2-7	TRBV12-3/TRBV12-4	CASSLDTWREQYF
TRBJ2-7	TRBV5-1	CASSFDLPGNEQYF
TRBJ2-7	TRBV12-3/TRBV12-4	CASSLAGSYEQYF
TRBJ1-3	TRBV14	CASSLTGFAGNTIYF
TRBJ1-6	TRBV7-2	CASSFGGGSYNSPLHF
TRBJ2-3	TRBV24-1	CATSDNSGGAAPDTQYF
TRBJ1-5	TRBV6-2/TRBV6-3	CASSEYSSNQPQHF
TRBJ1-1	TRBV9	CASGPPWGEAFF
TRBJ2-2	TRBV4-3	CASSQVTVNTGELFF
TRBJ2-7	TRBV10-3	CAISLGQEQYF
TRBJ2-5	TRBV7-6	CASSPAPTEETQYF
TRBJ2-5	TRBV5-1	CASSSELETQYF
TRBJ2-3	TRBV5-1	CASSFDRATDTQYF
TRBJ2-1	TRBV18	CASSPPSPPGQFF
TRBJ2-7	TRBV28	CASSFKGNPYEQYF
TRBJ1-4	TRBV12-3/TRBV12-4	CASSLAGTFGGKLFF
TRBJ2-3	TRBV30	CAWSVLDTQYF
TRBJ2-1	TRBV3-1	CASRTSGLEQFF
TRBJ2-1	TRBV9	CASSEGGRGAYNEQFF
TRBJ2-3	TRBV25-1	CASRAGTGPTDTQYF
TRBJ1-1	TRBV2	CASSVGGTEAFF
TRBJ1-2	TRBV7-8	CASSFGESYGYTF
TRBJ1-3	TRBV5-1	CASSLESSSGNTIYF
TRBJ2-1	TRBV7-6	CASSPMSLAGYEQFF
TRBJ2-6	TRBV6-6	CASSSPRDTYSGANVLTF
TRBJ1-1	TRBV7-2	CASSLFTDRGTEAFF
TRBJ2-7	TRBV7-6	CASSLAKTEQYF
TRBJ2-2	TRBV20-1	CSASTDRGMANTGELFF
TRBJ1-3	TRBV3-1	CASSPRDRGNTIYF
TRBJ2-7	TRBV12-3/TRBV12-4	CASSYSGGVREQYF
TRBJ1-1	TRBV7-2	CASSLATGGTEAFF
TRBJ1-1	TRBV5-5	CASSQDGIRGRTEAFF
TRBJ2-3	TRBV11-2	CASSLVSTQYF
TRBJ2-4	TRBV7-9	CASSHDSKNIQYF
TRBJ2-7	TRBV2	CASMRSGAYEQYF
TRBJ1-5	TRBV5-6	CASSLGPYSNQPQHF
TRBJ2-7	TRBV7-2	CASSLAAPGTSGGYEQYF
TRBJ1-4	TRBV15	CATSRDKGSNEKLFF
TRBJ1-4	TRBV7-8	CASSLGPKGGEKLFF
TRBJ2-7	TRBV5-1	CASSLRGPDEQYF
TRBJ2-1	TRBV28	CASQLPDSYNEQFF
TRBJ1-1	TRBV7-8	CASSLQGGDTEAFF
TRBJ2-5	TRBV7-6	CASSLVDRQETQYF
TRBJ2-3	TRBV6-2/TRBV6-3	CASRPSGTDTQYF